The 10 T cell receptor beta chains in this list originate from one sample, sequenced in a study of cytomegalovirus exposure and HLA in healthy donors. PCR used 60 Vbeta primers and 13 Jbeta primers. This table comes from immunoSEQ multiplex PCR, and its TCRdb copy is limited to in-frame clones, with some not included. The table lists around 130,000 clones, 75% to 90% of them singletons. The sequencing input was PBMCs. The receptors derive from a middle-aged woman in good health and CMV-seronegative.

This clone was recorded a few times. The V gene is TRBV4-3, the J gene TRBJ1-2; 8 bases fit TRBD1. J lost 3 bases, V lost 2 bases, and 5 bases had no gene match. This CDR3 has 15 residues. Germline assignment: CDR1 LGHNA and CDR2 YSLEER. CDR3 residues: CASSQNRGVDYGYTF. The CDR3 region has the DNA TGCGCCAGCAGCCAAAACAGGGGGGTGGACTATGGCTACACCTTC.

The chain has TRBV29-1 and TRBJ1-2, with D unclear. Germline CDR1 and CDR2: SQVTM and ANQGSEA. The CDR3 consists of 12 residues. Trimming removed 0 bases from V and 6 bases from J, with 8 bases in between. The CDR3 DNA reads as TGCAGCGTTGAAGACAGTCCGCATGGCTACACCTTC. It is translated as CSVEDSPHGYTF.

The V gene is TRBV19, the J gene TRBJ2-1, with D tentatively TRBD2 (6 bases). Trimming took 0 bases from V and 6 from J, leaving 9 bases between them. Germline CDR1 and CDR2: LNHDA and SQIVND (reference sequence). CDR3 length: 14 residues. The CDR3 protein is CASSIEASVNEQFF. As DNA, the CDR3 is TGTGCCAGTAGTATAGAGGCTAGCGTCAATGAGCAGTTCTTC.

The chain combines TRBV9 with TRBJ2-3; no clear D gene. The CDR3 is made up of 13 amino acids. CDR1 and CDR2 from the germline V gene are SGDLS and YYNGEE. V was trimmed by 4 bases and J by 0 bases, leaving 6 bases between them. The DNA of the CDR3 is TGTGCCAGCAGCTACAAAAGCACAGATACGCAGTATTTT. It is translated as CASSYKSTDTQYF. The full variable domain, in which reference TRBV9 and TRBJ2-3 provide the parts outside the CDR3, is DSGVTQTPKHLITATGQRVTLRCSPRSGDLSVYWYQQSLDQGLQFLIQYYNGEERAKGNILERFSAQQFPDLHSELNLSSLELGDSALYFCASSYKSTDTQYFGPGTRLTVL.

The chain couples TRBV27 to TRBJ2-2; 7 positions agree with TRBD2. CDR3 length: 18 residues. Trimming took 4 bases from V and 3 from J; bases not matched to a gene: 14. From germline, CDR1 is MNHEY and CDR2 SMNVEV (reference sequence). The CDR3 DNA is TGTGCCAGCAGTTCCCGCTTAGGCGCTAGCGGTTACACCGGGGAGCTGTTTTTT. Its translation is CASSSRLGASGYTGELFF.

The rearrangement links TRBV6-6 to TRBJ1-4; D is ambiguous. The length of the CDR3 is 14 residues. Per germline, CDR1 MNHNY and CDR2 SVGAGI (reference sequence). Trimming stripped 5 bases from V and 4 bases from J, with 11 bases between. For the CDR3, the DNA is TGTGCCAGCAGTCGCAGGTCTCTTAATGAAAAACTGTTTTTT. Residues: CASSRRSLNEKLFF.

This chain joins TRBV7-2 and TRBJ1-1, with a tentative D call TRBD1 (6 bases). Germline values: CDR1 SGHTA, CDR2 FQGNSA. The CDR3 runs 15 residues. The V and J ends lost 3 bases and 4 bases respectively, with 15 bases between them. This CDR3 is CASSFSDRPLTEAFF. The CDR3 DNA reads as TGTGCCAGCAGCTTTAGCGACAGGCCCCTCACTGAAGCTTTCTTT.

This sequence joins TRBV12-2 and TRBJ1-1; the table's D call of TRBD1 was not tested on the DNA. TRBV12-2 is an annotated pseudogene. The CDR3 has 12 amino acids. CDR3 sequence reads: CASRRRGPEAFF. CDR3 sequence (DNA): TGTGCAAGTCGCCGAAGGGGCCCTGAAGCTTTCTTT.

The J gene is TRBJ1-2, the V gene TRBV6-5; D remains ambiguous. V lost 5 bases to trimming and J lost 3 bases, with 10 bases between them. The CDR3 has 13 amino acids. Looked up from germline, CDR1 is MNHEY and CDR2 is SVGAGI. In DNA form, the CDR3 reads TGTGCCAGCAGTCCTGACATCGACTATGGCTACACCTTC. It codes for CASSPDIDYGYTF.

This chain uses TRBV5-4 with TRBJ2-5; the D is unclear. In germline, CDR1 is SGHNT, CDR2 YYREEE (reference sequence). V lost 0 bases, J lost 5 bases, and 5 bases lay in between. CDR3 size: 12 residues. The CDR3, as DNA: TGTGCCAGCAGCTTGGACGGGGAGACCCAGTACTTC. Translated: CASSLDGETQYF.